The subject of this entry is one T cell receptor beta chain. V trimming: 0 bases; J trimming: 1 base; junction bases outside the gene matches: 8. There are 17 residues in the CDR3. Germline V gene sequence: CDR1 SGHRS, CDR2 YFSETQ. This entry belongs to a study of blood T cell repertoires in COVID-19. The wider study: Samples representing acute and convalescent COVID-19 were sourced from the United States, Italy and Spain.

Sequencing used immunoSEQ multiplex PCR; TCRdb keeps in-frame clones, though not all of them. In the table there are 85,000 to 95,000 clones, roughly 88% of which are singletons. Material for sequencing was peripheral blood. The genes are TRBV5-1 and TRBJ2-5; 8 bases agree with TRBD1. This clonotype originated in a man in his 60s with acute or convalescent COVID-19. CDR3 region: CASSLAGDRPFQETQYF. Written as DNA, the CDR3 is TGCGCCAGCAGCTTGGCCGGGGACAGGCCTTTCCAAGAGACCCAGTACTTC.